The clone carrying this TCR beta chain was counted between two and nine times. This sample stems from a study of T cells in Graves' hyperthyroidism and ophthalmopathy. Between the trimmed V and J ends, which lost 8 bases and 4 bases, there was a span of 14 bases. This CDR3 has 13 amino acids. Germline values: CDR1 ENHRY, CDR2 SYGVKD. RNA transcripts gave rise to amplified TCR beta CDR3 regions. With the HTBI primer set, the TCR CDR3 went through a first round of RT-PCR. TCRdb reanalysed the multiplex PCR reads using MiXCR and keeps one entry per CDR3 protein. The table lists hundreds of thousands of distinct CDR3 sequences, 14% of them singletons.

Sequencing was carried out using blood. The V and J genes are TRBV10-3 and TRBJ2-5, with a possible D match to TRBD1 (5 bases). This TCR came from a woman under 30 with Graves' hyperthyroidism. The CDR3 here is CAIGVRAGETQYF. The CDR3 DNA reads as TGTGCCATCGGTGTCAGGGCTGGAGAGACCCAGTACTTC.